The source of this TCR beta chain is a study of low-dose radiotherapy and immunotherapy resistance in tumors. Across the study: 1 Gy per fraction was delivered to Cohort 2 every two weeks, for 13 Gy total over 26 weeks. Patients took aspirin 300 mg by mouth once daily. This continued for four cycles, starting on cycle 1 day 1.

The sample's time point: before trial treatment. In the RACIN dose-escalation trial, donors got nivolumab plus ipilimumab with aspirin, cyclophosphamide and radiotherapy. This clonotype was counted many times. This CDR3 has 16 amino acids. CDR1 and CDR2 (germline): LGHNA, YNFKEQ. With V trimmed by 4 bases and J by 1 base, 5 bases remained unmatched. First-strand cDNA used TRAV- and TRBV-specific primers, covering alpha and beta chains. The authors amplified TCRs for about 20 PCR cycles with a constant-region primer and a V-primer adapter. mRNA isolates were amplified via in vitro transcription. TCRdb re-called the reads with MiXCR, one entry per CDR3 protein. The sample includes some 85,000 distinct CDR3 sequences, approximately 17% of them seen just once.

The chain recombines TRBV4-2 with TRBJ2-2; 8 positions match TRBD2. The sequence came from a male donor with prostate cancer. The sequenced sample was PBMCs, obtained before treatment. CDR3 DNA: TGTGCCAGCAGCCCTGCGGGAGGCCAGAACACCGGGGAGCTGTTTTTT. Protein product: CASSPAGGQNTGELFF.